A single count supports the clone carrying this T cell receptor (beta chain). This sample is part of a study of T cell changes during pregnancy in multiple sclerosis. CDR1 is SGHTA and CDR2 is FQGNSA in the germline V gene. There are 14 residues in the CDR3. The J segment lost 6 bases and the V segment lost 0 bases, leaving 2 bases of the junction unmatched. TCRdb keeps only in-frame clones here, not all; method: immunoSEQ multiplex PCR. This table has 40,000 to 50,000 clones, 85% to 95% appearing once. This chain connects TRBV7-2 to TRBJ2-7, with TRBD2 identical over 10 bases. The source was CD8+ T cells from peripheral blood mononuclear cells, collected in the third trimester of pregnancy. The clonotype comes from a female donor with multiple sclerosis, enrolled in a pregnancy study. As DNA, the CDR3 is TGTGCCAGCAGCTTAGCAGCGGGGGGGCTCGAGCAGTACTTC. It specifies CASSLAAGGLEQYF.